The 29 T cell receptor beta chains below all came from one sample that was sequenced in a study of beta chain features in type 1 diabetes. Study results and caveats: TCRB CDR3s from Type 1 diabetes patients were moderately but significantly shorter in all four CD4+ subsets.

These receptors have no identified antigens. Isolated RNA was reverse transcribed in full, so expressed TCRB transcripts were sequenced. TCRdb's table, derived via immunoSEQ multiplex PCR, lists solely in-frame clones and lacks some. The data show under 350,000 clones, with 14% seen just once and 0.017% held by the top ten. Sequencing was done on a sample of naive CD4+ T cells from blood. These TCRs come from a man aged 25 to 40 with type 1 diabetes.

CDR3 DNA sequence: TGTGCCAGTTCTCGAAGCGGGAGTAGCAATGAGCAGTTCTTC. Translated: CASSRSGSSNEQFF. The V call is TRBV9, the J call TRBJ2-1; 8 positions agree with TRBD2. The junction had 10 bases not matched to a gene; V was cut back by 8 bases and J by 6 bases. The CDR3 is made up of 14 amino acids. CDR1 and CDR2 from the germline V gene are SGDLS and YYNGEE. Complete variable domain (other parts from reference TRBV9 and TRBJ2-1): DSGVTQTPKHLITATGQRVTLRCSPRSGDLSVYWYQQSLDQGLQFLIQYYNGEERAKGNILERFSAQQFPDLHSELNLSSLELGDSALYFCASSRSGSSNEQFFGPGTRLTVL.

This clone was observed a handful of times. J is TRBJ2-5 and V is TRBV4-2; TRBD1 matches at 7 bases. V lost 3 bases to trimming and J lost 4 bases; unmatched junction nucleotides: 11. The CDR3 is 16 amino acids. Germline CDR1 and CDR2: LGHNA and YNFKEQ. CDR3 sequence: CASSQKPYRGGETQYF. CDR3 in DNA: TGTGCCAGCAGCCAGAAACCTTACAGGGGTGGAGAGACCCAGTACTTC.

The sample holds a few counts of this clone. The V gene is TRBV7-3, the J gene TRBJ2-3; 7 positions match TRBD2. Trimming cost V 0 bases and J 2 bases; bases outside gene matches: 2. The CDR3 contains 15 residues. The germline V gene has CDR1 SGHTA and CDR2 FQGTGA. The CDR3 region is CASSLTGGDTDTQYF. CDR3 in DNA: TGTGCCAGCAGCTTAACGGGAGGGGACACAGATACGCAGTATTTT.

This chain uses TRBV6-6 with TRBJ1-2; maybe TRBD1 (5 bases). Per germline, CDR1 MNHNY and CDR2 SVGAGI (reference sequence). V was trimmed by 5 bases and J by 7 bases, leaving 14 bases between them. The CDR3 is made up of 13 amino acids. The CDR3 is CASSKIQGSGYTF. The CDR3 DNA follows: TGTGCCAGCAGTAAAATTCAGGGATCTGGCTACACCTTC.

The CDR3 loop reads CASSLQPGKTDTQYF. For the CDR3, the DNA is TGTGCCAGCAGCCTCCAGCCCGGGAAGACAGATACGCAGTATTTT. The chain is built from TRBV9 and TRBJ2-3; tentatively, D is TRBD2 (5 bases). Germline V gives CDR1 SGDLS, CDR2 YYNGEE. The length of the CDR3 is 15 residues. V dropped 4 bases and J dropped 3 bases, with 15 bases sitting between them.

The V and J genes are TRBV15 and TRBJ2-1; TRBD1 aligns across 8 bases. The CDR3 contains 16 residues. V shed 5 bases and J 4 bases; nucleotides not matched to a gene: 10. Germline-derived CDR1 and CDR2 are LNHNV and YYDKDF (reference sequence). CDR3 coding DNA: TGTGCCACCAGCCTCAGGGGGCTAGCTACTTACAATGAGCAGTTCTTC. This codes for CATSLRGLATYNEQFF.

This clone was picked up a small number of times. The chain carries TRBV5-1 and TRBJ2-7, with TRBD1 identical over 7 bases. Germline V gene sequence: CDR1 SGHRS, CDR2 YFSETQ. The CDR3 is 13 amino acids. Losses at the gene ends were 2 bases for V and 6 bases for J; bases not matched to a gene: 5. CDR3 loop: CASSLQGFGEQYF. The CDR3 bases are TGCGCCAGCAGCTTACAGGGGTTTGGCGAGCAGTACTTC.

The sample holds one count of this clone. CDR3 nucleotide sequence: TGTGCCAGCAGCCGACTAGCGGGACACTACGAGCAGTACTTC. Translating gives CASSRLAGHYEQYF. V usage is TRBV2 and J usage is TRBJ2-7; the match to TRBD2 covers 11 bases. Germline CDR1 is SNHLY and CDR2 is FYNNEI. The trim removed 6 bases at V and 3 bases at J, leaving 4 bases unmatched. This CDR3 contains 14 residues.

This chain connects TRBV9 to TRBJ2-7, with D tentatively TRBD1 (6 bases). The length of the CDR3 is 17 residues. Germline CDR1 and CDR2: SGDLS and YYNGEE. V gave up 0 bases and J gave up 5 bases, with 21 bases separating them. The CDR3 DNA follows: TGTGCCAGCAGCGTAGGACCGACAGGAGCCGCTTCGAACGAGCAGTACTTC. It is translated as CASSVGPTGAASNEQYF.

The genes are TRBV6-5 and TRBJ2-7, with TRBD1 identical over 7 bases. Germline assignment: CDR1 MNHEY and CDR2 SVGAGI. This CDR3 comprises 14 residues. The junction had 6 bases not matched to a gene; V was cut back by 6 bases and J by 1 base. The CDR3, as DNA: TGTGCCAGCAGACGACAGGGAAGGTCCTACGAGCAGTACTTC. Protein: CASRRQGRSYEQYF.

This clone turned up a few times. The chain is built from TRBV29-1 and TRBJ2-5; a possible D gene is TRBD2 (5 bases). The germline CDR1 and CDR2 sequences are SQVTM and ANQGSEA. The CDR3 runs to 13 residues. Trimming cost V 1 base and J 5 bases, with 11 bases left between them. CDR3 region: CSVEASPGETQYF. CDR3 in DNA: TGCAGCGTTGAAGCTTCCCCGGGGGAGACCCAGTACTTC.

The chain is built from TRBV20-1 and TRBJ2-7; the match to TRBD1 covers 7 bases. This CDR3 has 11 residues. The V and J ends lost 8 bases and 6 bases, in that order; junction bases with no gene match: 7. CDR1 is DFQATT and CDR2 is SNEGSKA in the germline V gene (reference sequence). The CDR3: CSPTGVTEQYF. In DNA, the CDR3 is TGCAGTCCTACAGGGGTAACCGAGCAGTACTTC.

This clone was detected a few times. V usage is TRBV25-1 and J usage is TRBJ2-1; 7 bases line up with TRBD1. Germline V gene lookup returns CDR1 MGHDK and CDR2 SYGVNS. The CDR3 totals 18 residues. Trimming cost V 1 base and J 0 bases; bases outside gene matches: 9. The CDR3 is CASSEFGLGQISYNEQFF. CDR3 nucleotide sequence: TGTGCCAGCAGTGAATTCGGCTTGGGACAGATCTCCTACAATGAGCAGTTCTTC.

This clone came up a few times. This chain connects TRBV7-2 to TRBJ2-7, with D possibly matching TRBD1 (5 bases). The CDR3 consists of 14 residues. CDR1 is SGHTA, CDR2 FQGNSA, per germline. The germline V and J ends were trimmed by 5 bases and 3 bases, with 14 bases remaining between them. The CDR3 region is CASSVQGSIYEQYF. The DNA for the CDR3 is TGTGCCAGCAGCGTCCAGGGTAGCATCTACGAGCAGTACTTC.

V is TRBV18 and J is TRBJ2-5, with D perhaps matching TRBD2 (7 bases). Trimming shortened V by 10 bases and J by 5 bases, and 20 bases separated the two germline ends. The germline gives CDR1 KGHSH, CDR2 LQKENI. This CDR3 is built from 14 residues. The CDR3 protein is CATALWRGQETQYF. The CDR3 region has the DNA TGTGCCACCGCTCTCTGGCGGGGGCAGGAGACCCAGTACTTC.

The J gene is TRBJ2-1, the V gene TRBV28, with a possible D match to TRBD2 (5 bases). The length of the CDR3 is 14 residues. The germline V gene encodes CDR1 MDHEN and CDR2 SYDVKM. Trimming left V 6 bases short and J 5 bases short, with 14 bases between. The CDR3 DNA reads TGTGCCAGCAGCCTGGCGACTAACCACAATGAGCAGTTCTTC. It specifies CASSLATNHNEQFF.

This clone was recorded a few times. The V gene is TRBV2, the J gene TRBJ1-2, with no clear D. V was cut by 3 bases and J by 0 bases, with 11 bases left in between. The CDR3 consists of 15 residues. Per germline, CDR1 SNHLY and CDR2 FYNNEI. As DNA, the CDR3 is TGTGCCAGCAGTGAGATCGTCGGGACTAACTATGGCTACACCTTC. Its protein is CASSEIVGTNYGYTF.

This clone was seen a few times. CDR3 loop: CASSTNVRDYTEAFF. The DNA for the CDR3 is TGTGCCAGTAGTACCAACGTCAGGGACTACACTGAAGCTTTCTTT. The chain links TRBV19 to TRBJ1-1; possible D gene TRBD1, 5 bases. V was pared by 4 bases and J by 3 bases, with 15 bases between. The CDR3 is 15 residues long. The germline V gene has CDR1 LNHDA and CDR2 SQIVND (reference sequence).

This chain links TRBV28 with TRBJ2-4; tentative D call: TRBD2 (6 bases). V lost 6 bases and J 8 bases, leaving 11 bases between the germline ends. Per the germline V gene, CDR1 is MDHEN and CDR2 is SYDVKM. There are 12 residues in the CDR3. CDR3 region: CASRRPGDIQYF. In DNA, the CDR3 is TGTGCCAGCAGAAGACCGGGAGACATTCAGTACTTC. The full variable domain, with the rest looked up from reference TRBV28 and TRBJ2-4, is DVKVTQSSRYLVKRTGEKVFLECVQDMDHENMFWYRQDPGLGLRLIYFSYDVKMKEKGDIPEGYSVSREKKERFSLILESASTNQTSMYLCASRRPGDIQYFGAGTRLSVL.

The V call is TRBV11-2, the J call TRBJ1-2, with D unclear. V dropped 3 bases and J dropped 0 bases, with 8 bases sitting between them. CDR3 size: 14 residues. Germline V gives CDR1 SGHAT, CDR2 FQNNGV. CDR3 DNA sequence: TGTGCCAGCAGCTTCCTCGACACTAACTATGGCTACACCTTC. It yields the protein CASSFLDTNYGYTF.

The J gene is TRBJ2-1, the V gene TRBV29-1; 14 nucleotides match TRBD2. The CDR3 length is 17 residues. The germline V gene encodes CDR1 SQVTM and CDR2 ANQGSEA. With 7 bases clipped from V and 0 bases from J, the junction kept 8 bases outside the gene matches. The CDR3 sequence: CSAPSGTSGSSYNEQFF. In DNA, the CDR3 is TGCAGCGCCCCCTCCGGGACTAGCGGGAGCTCCTACAATGAGCAGTTCTTC.

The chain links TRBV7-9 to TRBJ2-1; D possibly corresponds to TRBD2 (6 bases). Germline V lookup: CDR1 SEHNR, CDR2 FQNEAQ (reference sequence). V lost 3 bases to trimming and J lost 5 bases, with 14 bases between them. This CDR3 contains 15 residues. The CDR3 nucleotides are TGTGCCAGCAGCTTCCCGGGGGTGATGGACAATGAGCAGTTCTTC. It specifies CASSFPGVMDNEQFF.

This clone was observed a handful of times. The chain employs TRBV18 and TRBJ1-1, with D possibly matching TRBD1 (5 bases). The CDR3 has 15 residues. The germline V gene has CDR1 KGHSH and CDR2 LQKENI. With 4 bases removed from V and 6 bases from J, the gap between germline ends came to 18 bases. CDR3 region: CASSLAGGYGAEAFF. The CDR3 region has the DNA TGTGCCAGCTCACTCGCGGGGGGGTATGGGGCTGAAGCTTTCTTT.

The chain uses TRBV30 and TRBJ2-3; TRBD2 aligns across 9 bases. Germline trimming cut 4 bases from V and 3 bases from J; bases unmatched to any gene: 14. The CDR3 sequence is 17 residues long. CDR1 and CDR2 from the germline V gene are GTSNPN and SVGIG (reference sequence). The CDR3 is CAWILSGSAAVTDTQYF. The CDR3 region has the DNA TGTGCCTGGATCCTTAGCGGGAGCGCCGCAGTAACAGATACGCAGTATTTT.

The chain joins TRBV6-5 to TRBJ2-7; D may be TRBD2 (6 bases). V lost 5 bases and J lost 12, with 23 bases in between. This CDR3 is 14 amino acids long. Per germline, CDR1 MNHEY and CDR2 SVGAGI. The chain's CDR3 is CASSTGGTSHVLYF. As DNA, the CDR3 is TGTGCCAGCAGTACTGGCGGGACTTCCCACGTTTTGTACTTC.

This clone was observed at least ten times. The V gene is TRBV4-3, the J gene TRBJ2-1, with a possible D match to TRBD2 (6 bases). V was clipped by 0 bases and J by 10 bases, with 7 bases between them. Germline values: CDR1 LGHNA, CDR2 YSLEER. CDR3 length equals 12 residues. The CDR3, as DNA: TGCGCCAGCAGCCAAGAGGGGGGAGAGCAGTTCTTC. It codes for CASSQEGGEQFF.

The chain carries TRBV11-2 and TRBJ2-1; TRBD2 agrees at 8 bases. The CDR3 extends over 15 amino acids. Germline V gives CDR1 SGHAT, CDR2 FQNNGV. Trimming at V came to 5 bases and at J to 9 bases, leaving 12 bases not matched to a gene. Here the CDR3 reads CASSPYDSGTSEQFF. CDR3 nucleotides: TGTGCCAGCAGCCCCTACGATAGCGGGACTAGTGAGCAGTTCTTC.

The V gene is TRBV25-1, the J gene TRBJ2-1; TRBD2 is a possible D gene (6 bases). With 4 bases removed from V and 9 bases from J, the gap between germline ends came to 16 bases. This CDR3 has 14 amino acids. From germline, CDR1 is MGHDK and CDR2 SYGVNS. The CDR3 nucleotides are TGTGCCAGCAGTGGGAACGGGAGATCGATTGAGCAGTTCTTC. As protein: CASSGNGRSIEQFF.

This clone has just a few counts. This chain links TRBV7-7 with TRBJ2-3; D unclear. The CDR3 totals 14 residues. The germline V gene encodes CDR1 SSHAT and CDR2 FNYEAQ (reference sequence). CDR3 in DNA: TGTGCTAGCCCCCCAGCAGTCGGGACAGATACGCAGTATTTT. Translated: CASPPAVGTDTQYF.